This T cell receptor (beta chain) is drawn from a study of T cell repertoires in cytomegalovirus infection. About the study: Both a matching HLA type and CMV infection were indicated by public TCR beta signatures.

Remarks on this clonotype: Antigen specificity is unknown.

Overall study findings and caveats: Clonotype analysis showed dominance of the ex vivo response by HLA-C-restricted CMV-specific TCR beta clonotypes.

V gave up 5 bases and J gave up 7 bases; unmatched junction bases: 5. The CDR3 consists of 14 residues. Per the germline V gene, CDR1 is MNHNS and CDR2 is SASEGT. TCRdb re-called the reads with MiXCR, one entry per CDR3 protein. This sample carries roughly 720,000 distinct CDR3 sequences, 35% to 40% of them seen once, and the ten largest clones take 2.5% to 3.5%. The sequenced material came from PBMCs. The source of this sequence is a human donor in good health (CMV status not recorded). Some clones in this sample may be carry-over from other donors' samples. The chain employs TRBV6-1 and TRBJ2-1; the match to TRBD2 covers 10 bases. Here the CDR3 reads CASSRLAGVNEQFF. CDR3 nucleotide sequence: TGTGCCAGCAGTAGGCTAGCGGGAGTAAATGAGCAGTTCTTC.